This T cell receptor beta chain was sequenced for a study of T cells in Graves' hyperthyroidism and ophthalmopathy. This clonotype was seen a few times. CDR1 and CDR2 from the germline V gene are ENHRY and SYGVKD. There are 16 residues in the CDR3. V was trimmed by 10 bases and J by 0 bases, leaving 19 bases between them. The study defined stable Graves' hyperthyroidism as no ophthalmopathy progression within 18 months. Clinical symptoms, serum thyroxine, TRAb, thyroid ultrasound and orbital computed tomography established diagnosis. Amplified TCR beta CDR3 regions came from RNA transcripts. HTBI primers were used for first-round RT-PCR of the TCR CDR3. From the multiplex PCR reads, TCRdb called clonotypes with MiXCR, one entry per CDR3 protein. The data show roughly 580,000 distinct CDR3 sequences, roughly 46% seen once.

Source material: peripheral blood or thyroid tissue (not recorded which). The sequence was obtained from a woman younger than 30 with Graves' hyperthyroidism. This chain joins TRBV10-3 and TRBJ1-3; a possible D gene is TRBD1 (5 bases). The CDR3 nucleotides read TGTGCCAGCACGGGTACAGGAACTATCTCTGGAAACACCATATATTTT. Translated, it gives CASTGTGTISGNTIYF.